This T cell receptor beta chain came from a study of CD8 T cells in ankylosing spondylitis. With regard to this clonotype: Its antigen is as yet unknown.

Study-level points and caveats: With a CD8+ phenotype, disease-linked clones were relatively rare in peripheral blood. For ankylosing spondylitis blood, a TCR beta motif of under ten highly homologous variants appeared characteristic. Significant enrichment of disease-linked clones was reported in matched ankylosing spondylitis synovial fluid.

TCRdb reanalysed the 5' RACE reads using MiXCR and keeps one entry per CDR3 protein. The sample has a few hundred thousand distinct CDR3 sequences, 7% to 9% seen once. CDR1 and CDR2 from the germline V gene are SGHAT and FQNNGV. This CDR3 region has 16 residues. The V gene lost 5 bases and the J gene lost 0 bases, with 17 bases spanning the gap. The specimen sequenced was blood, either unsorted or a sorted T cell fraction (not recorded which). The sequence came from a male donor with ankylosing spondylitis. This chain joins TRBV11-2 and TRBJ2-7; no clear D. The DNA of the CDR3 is TGTGCCAGCAGCCCTCACGGTGCTTATAGCTCCTACGAGCAGTACTTC. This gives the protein CASSPHGAYSSYEQYF.